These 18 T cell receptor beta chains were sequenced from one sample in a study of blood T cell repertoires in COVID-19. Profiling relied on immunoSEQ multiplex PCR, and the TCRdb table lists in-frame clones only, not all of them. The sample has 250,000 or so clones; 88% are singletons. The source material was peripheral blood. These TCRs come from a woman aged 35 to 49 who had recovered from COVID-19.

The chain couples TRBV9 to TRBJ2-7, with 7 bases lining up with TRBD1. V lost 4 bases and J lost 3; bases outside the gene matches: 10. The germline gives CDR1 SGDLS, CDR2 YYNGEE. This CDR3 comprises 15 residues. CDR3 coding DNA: TGTGCCAGCAGCTCAGGGGGTCAGACGAGCTACGAGCAGTACTTC. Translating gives CASSSGGQTSYEQYF.

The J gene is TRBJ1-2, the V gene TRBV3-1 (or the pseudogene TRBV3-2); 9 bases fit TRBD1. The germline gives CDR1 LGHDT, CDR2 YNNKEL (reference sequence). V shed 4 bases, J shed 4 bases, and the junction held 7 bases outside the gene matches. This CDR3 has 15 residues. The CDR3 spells CASSPDRGGGYGYTF. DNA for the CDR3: TGTGCCAGCAGCCCCGACAGGGGGGGTGGCTATGGCTACACCTTC.

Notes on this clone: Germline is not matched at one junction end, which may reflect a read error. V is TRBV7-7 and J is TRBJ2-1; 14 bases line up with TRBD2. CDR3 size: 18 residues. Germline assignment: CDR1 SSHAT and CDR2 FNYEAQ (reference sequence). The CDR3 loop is CASSLAAFGTSGRSEQFF. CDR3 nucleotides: TGTGCTAGCAGCTTAGCGGCCTTCGGGACTAGCGGGAGAAGTGAGCAGTTCTTC.

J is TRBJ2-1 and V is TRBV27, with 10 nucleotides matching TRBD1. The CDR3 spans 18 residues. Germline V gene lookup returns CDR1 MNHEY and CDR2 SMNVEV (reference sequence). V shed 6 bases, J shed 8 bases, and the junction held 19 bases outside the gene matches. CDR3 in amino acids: CASRRQGAPDAFWDEQFF. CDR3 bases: TGTGCCAGCAGACGACAGGGGGCCCCGGACGCGTTTTGGGATGAGCAGTTCTTC.

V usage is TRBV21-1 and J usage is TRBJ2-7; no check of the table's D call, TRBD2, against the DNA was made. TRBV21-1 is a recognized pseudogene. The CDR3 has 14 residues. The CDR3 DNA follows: TGTGCCAGCACCCCTCCCCCGGAGGTGTACGAGCAGTACGTC. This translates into CASTPPPEVYEQYV.

The CDR3 DNA reads as TGTGCCAGCGCACAGGGTCGGGAAATCACATCCACAGATACGCAGTATTTT. This gives the protein CASAQGREITSTDTQYF. The V gene is TRBV3-1 (or the pseudogene TRBV3-2), the J gene TRBJ2-3, with a weak D call TRBD1 (6 bases). The V gene lost 8 bases and the J gene lost 2 bases, with 23 bases spanning the gap. The CDR3 length is 17 residues. Per germline, CDR1 LGHDT and CDR2 YNNKEL (reference sequence).

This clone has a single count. This CDR3 is CASSPGTGAYGYTF. The DNA for the CDR3 is TGTGCCAGCAGCCCCGGGACAGGGGCATATGGCTACACCTTC. The chain couples TRBV11-2 to TRBJ1-2; 10 bases are a match to TRBD1. CDR1 SGHAT and CDR2 FQNNGV come from the germline V gene. CDR3 length: 14 residues. V trimming: 5 bases; J trimming: 5 bases; junction bases outside the gene matches: 5.

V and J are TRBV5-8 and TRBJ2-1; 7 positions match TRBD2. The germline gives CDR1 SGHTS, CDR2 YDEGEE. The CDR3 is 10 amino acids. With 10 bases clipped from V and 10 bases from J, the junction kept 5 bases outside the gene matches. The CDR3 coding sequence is TGTGCCCGGGGGGACCTCGAGCAGTTCTTC. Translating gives CARGDLEQFF.

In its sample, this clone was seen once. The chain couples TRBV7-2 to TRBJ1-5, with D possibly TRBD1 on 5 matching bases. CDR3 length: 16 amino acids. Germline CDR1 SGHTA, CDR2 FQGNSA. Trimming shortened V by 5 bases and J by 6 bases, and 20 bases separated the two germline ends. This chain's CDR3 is CASSLSRGDRGQPQHF. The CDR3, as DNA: TGTGCCAGCAGCCTGTCCCGCGGGGACCGGGGTCAGCCCCAGCATTTT.

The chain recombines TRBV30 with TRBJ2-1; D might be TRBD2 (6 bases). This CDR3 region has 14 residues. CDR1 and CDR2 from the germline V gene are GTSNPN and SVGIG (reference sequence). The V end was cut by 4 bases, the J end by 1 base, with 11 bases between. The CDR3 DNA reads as TGTGCCTGGATAGGCGGGAATTCCTACAATGAGCAGTTCTTC. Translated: CAWIGGNSYNEQFF.

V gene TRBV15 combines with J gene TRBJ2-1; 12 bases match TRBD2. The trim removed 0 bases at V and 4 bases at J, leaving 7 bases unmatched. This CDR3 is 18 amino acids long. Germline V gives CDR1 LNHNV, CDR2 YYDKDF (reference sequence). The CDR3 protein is CATSRDRASGRVYNEQFF. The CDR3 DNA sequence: TGTGCCACCAGCAGAGATCGGGCTAGCGGGAGGGTGTACAATGAGCAGTTCTTC.

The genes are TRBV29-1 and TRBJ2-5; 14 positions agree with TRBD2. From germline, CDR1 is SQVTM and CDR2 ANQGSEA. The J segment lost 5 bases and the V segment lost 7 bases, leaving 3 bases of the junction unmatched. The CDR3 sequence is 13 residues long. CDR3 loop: CSGGLAGVETQYF. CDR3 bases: TGCAGCGGGGGACTAGCGGGAGTGGAGACCCAGTACTTC.

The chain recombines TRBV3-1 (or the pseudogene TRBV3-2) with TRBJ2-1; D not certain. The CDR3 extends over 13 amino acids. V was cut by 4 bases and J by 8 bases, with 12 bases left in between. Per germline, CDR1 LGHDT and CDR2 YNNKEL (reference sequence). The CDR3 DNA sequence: TGTGCCAGCAGCCGTTTGGGCCGCGATGAGCAGTTCTTC. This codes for CASSRLGRDEQFF.

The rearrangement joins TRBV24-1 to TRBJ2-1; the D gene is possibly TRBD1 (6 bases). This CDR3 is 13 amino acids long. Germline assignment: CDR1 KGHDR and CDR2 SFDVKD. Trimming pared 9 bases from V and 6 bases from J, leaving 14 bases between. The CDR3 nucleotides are TGTGCCACCCAGGGGCTAGCTAGCAATGAGCAGTTCTTC. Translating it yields CATQGLASNEQFF.

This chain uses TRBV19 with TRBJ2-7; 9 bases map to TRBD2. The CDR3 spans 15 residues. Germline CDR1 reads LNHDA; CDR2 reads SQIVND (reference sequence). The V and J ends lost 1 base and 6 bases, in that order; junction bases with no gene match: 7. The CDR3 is CASSIGVAGAGEQYF. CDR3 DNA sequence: TGTGCCAGTAGTATAGGGGTAGCGGGAGCTGGCGAGCAGTACTTC.

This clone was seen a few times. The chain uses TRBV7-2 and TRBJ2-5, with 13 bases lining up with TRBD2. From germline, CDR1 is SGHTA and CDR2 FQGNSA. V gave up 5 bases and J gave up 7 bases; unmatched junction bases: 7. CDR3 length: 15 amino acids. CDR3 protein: CASSPLAGGKGTQYF. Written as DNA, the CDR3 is TGTGCCAGCAGCCCACTAGCGGGAGGGAAGGGGACCCAGTACTTC.

Here the CDR3 DNA reads TGTGCCAGCAGCCCGGGGGGGGCTATCAATTACAATGAGCAGTTCTTC. Translation: CASSPGGAINYNEQFF. This chain connects TRBV9 to TRBJ2-1; 8 bases map to TRBD2. CDR3 length: 16 residues. Trimming at V came to 4 bases and at J to 4 bases, leaving 10 bases not matched to a gene. The germline V gene encodes CDR1 SGDLS and CDR2 YYNGEE.

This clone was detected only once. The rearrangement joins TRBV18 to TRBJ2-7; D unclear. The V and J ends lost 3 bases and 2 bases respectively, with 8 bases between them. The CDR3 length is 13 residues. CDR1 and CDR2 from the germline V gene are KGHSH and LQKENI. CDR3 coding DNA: TGTGCCAGCTCACCCCCATCAGCCTACGAGCAGTACTTC. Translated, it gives CASSPPSAYEQYF.